This record covers a single T cell receptor (beta chain). Its specificity is not known. CDR1 and CDR2 (germline): LGHNA, YSLEER. The V and J ends lost 0 bases and 8 bases respectively, with 28 bases between them. CDR3 size: 20 residues. The record originates from a study of cytomegalovirus exposure and HLA in healthy donors. The study ran its PCR with 60 Vbeta and 13 Jbeta primers. Libraries were prepared by immunoSEQ multiplex PCR; TCRdb keeps only in-frame clonotypes and omits some of them. This repertoire includes some 48,000 clones. General study results and limits: Common viral pathogens were later found to be apparently linked to several of the most significant clusters.

Sequenced material: PBMCs. The chain links TRBV4-3 to TRBJ1-4; no reliable D call. This TCR derives from a male donor in good health and CMV-seropositive. The CDR3 coding sequence is TGCGCCAGCAGCCAAGATTTGGATTTCGGGTCTAGGCAGATCGTAGAAAAACTGTTTTTT. Protein product: CASSQDLDFGSRQIVEKLFF.